Included here is one T cell receptor beta chain sequence, with context. A few counts support this clone. Its recognized antigen is unknown. The input lacks base qualities; no much larger clone sits a single base away. Libraries came from the immunoSEQ multiplex PCR assay. Not all clones reach the TCRdb copy of this immuneACCESS table, which keeps in-frame sequences only. Checked studies attribute under half of the gap to unresolved V genes and leave the rest unexplained. The sample data list 51,000 or so clones, and roughly 88% of these were observed just once. 7.8% of the sample is held by the ten biggest clonotypes. In the germline V gene, CDR1 corresponds to SGHDT and CDR2 to YYEEEE. A distance of 7 bases separates the germline ends of V and J, which lose 0 bases and 0 bases respectively. Its CDR3 holds 15 amino acids, cysteine through phenylalanine. Of all the DNA, just the CDR3 is kept, 45 bases in frame from base 1.

This record belongs to a study of radiotherapy plus CTLA-4 blockade in lung cancer (dated by TCRdb to the late 2010s). Regarding the study in general: Objective responses occurred in more than 15% of enrolled patients, and approximately 34% achieved disease control.

Overall results and qualifications from the work: TCR clones derived from tumors expanded in peripheral blood after treatment with radiotherapy and ipilimumab. Early dynamic changes in blood T cell clones, together with increased serum interferon-beta after radiation, were reported as the strongest predictors of response.

The study tested focal radiation therapy combined with CTLA-4 blockade (ipilimumab) in patients with chemo-refractory metastatic non-small-cell lung cancer. This receptor was taken from a human donor with non-small cell lung cancer whose response to radiotherapy plus ipilimumab could not be evaluated. The receptor chain draws on TRBV5-6 and TRBJ1-5; the D gene is perhaps TRBD1, on 6 matching bases. The specimen comprised peripheral blood, sampled from a patient treated with radiotherapy plus ipilimumab. For the CDR3, the sequence is CASSLGQASNQPQHF. Here is the DNA: TGTGCCAGCAGCTTGGGACAGGCTAGCAATCAGCCCCAGCATTTT. Here the CDR3 is joined to the reference TRBV5-6 and TRBJ1-5 genes, and the full variable domain is: DAGVTQSPTHLIKTRGQQVTLRCSPKSGHDTVSWYQQALGQGPQFIFQYYEEEERQRGNFPDRFSGHQFPNYSSELNVNALLLGDSALYLCASSLGQASNQPQHFGDGTRLSIL.